This T cell receptor (beta chain) was observed in a study of radiotherapy plus CTLA-4 blockade in lung cancer. Study-wide results and limits: The study found tumor-derived TCR clones expanded in blood after radiotherapy plus ipilimumab.

Assay: immunoSEQ multiplex PCR; the TCRdb copy retains only in-frame clones and omits some. The data hold roughly 100,000 clones, with approximately 87% observed a single time. To note about this clone: Antigen: not known.

The specimen comprised peripheral blood, sampled from a patient treated with radiotherapy plus ipilimumab. The clonotype comes from a human donor with non-small cell lung cancer that progressed on radiotherapy plus ipilimumab. Some clones in this sample may be carry-over from other donors' samples.

CDR3 sequence (DNA): TGTGCCAGCAGTCAGACCCAGGGGGGCACAGATACGCAGTATTTT. This codes for CASSQTQGGTDTQYF. The chain carries TRBV28 and TRBJ2-3; 7 bases fit TRBD1. The CDR3 extends over 15 amino acids. V lost 5 bases and J lost 1; bases outside the gene matches: 6. In germline, CDR1 is MDHEN, CDR2 SYDVKM.